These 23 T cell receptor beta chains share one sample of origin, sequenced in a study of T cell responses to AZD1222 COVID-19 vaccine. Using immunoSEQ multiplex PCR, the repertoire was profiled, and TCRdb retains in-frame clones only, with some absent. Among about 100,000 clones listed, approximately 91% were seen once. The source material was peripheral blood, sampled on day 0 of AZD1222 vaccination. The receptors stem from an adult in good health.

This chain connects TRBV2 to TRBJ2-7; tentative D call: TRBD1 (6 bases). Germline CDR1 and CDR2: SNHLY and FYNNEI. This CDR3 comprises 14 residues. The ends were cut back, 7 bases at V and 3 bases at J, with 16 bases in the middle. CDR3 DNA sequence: TGTGCCAGCACCTTGACAGGCCTCAGCTACGAGCAGTACTTC. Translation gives CASTLTGLSYEQYF. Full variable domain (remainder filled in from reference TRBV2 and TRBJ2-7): EPEVTQTPSHQVTQMGQEVILRCVPISNHLYFYWYRQILGQKVEFLVSFYNNEISEKSEIFDDQFSVERPDGSNFTLKIRSTKLEDSAMYFCASTLTGLSYEQYFGPGTRLTVT.

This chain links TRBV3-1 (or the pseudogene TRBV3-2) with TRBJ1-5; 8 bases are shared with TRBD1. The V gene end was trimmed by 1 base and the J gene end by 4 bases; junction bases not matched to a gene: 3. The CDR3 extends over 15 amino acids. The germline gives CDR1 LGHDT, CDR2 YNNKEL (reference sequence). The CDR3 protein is CASSQGQGKNQPQHF. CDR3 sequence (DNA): TGTGCCAGCAGCCAAGGACAGGGGAAAAATCAGCCCCAGCATTTT.

The DNA for the CDR3 is TGTGCCAGCAGTTTAACAGTTTCCTCCTACGAGCAGTACTTC. Translating gives CASSLTVSSYEQYF. V and J are TRBV27 and TRBJ2-7; D remains ambiguous. V was pared by 2 bases and J by 0 bases, with 8 bases between. The germline gives CDR1 MNHEY, CDR2 SMNVEV (reference sequence). CDR3 length equals 14 residues.

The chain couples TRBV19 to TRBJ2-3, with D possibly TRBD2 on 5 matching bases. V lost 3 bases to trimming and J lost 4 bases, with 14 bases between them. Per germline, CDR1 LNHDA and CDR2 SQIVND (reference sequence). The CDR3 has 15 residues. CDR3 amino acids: CASSIGLGHPDTQYF. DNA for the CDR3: TGTGCCAGTAGTATTGGACTTGGCCACCCAGATACGCAGTATTTT.

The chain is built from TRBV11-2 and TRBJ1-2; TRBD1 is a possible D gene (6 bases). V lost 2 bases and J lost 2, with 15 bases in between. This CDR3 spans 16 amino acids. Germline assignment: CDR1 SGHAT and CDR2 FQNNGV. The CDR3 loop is CASSLTLGGTNYGYTF. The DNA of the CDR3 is TGTGCCAGCAGCTTAACCTTAGGGGGAACAAACTATGGCTACACCTTC.

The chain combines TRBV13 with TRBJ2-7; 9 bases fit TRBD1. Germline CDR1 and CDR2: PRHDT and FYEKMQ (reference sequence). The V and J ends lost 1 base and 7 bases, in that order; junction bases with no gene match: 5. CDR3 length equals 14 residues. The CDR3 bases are TGTGCCAGCAGCTTAGAACAGGGGGCGCTGGAGCAGTACTTC. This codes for CASSLEQGALEQYF.

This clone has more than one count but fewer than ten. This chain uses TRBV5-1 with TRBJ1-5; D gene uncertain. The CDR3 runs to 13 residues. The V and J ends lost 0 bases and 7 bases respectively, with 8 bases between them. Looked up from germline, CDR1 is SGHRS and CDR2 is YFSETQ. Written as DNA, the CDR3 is TGCGCCAGCAGCTTGGGGCCCCGCCAGCCCCAGCATTTT. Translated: CASSLGPRQPQHF.

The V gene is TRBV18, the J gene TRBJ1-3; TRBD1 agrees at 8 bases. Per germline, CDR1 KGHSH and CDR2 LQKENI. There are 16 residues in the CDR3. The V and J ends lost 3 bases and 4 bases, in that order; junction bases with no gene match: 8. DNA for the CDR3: TGTGCCAGCTCACCTCCACGGACAGGGTGGGGAAACACCATATATTTT. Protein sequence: CASSPPRTGWGNTIYF.

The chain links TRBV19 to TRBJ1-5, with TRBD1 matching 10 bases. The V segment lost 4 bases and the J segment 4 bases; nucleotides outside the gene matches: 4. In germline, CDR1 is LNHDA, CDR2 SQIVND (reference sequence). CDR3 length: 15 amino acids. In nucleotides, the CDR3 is TGTGCCAGTAGTACCATGGGACAGGGGAATCAGCCCCAGCATTTT. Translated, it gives CASSTMGQGNQPQHF.

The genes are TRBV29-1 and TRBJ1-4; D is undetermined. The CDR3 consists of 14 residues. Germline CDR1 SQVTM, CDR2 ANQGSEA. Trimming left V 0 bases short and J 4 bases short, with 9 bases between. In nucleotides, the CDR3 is TGCAGCGTTGAAGATCTTCAGAGTAATGAAAAACTGTTTTTT. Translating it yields CSVEDLQSNEKLFF.

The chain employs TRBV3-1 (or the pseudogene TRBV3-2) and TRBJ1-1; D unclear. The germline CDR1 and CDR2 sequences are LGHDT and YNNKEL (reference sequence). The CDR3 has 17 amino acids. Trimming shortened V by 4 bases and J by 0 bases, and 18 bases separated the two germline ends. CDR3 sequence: CASSLDPLFGLNTEAFF. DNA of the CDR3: TGTGCCAGCAGCCTTGATCCGCTTTTTGGCCTGAACACTGAAGCTTTCTTT.

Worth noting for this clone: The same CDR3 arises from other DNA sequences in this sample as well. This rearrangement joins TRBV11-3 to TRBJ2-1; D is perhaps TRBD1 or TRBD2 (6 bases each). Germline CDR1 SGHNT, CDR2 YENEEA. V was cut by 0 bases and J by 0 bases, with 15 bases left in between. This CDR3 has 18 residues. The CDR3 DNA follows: TGTGCCAGCAGCTTAGATCAAGGGGGGACGAGCTCCTACAATGAGCAGTTCTTC. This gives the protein CASSLDQGGTSSYNEQFF.

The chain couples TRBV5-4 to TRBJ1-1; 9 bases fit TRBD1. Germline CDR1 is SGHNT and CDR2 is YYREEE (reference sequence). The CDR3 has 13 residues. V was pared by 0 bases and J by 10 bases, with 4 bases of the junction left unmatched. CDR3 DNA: TGTGCCAGCAGCTTGGACAGGGGGCACGGAGCTTTCTTT. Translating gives CASSLDRGHGAFF.

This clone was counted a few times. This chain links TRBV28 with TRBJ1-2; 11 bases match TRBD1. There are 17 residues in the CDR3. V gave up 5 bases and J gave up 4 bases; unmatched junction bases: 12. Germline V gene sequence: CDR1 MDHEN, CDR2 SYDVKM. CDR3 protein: CASSRLLRTGGVYGYTF. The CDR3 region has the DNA TGTGCCAGCAGTCGCCTGCTGCGGACAGGGGGCGTCTATGGCTACACCTTC.

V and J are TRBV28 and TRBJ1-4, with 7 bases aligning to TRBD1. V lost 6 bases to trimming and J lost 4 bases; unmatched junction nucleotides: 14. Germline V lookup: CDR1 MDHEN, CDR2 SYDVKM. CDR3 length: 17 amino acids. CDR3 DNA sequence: TGTGCCAGCAGCCTGGACCCGGGACAGAAAATTAATGAAAAACTGTTTTTT. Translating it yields CASSLDPGQKINEKLFF.

CDR3 amino acids: CASSLAGFGGYTF. CDR3 DNA sequence: TGTGCCAGCAGCTTAGCAGGGTTTGGTGGCTACACCTTC. The rearrangement uses TRBV13 and TRBJ1-2, with TRBD1 as a possible D gene (5 bases). This CDR3 is 13 amino acids long. Germline V lookup: CDR1 PRHDT, CDR2 FYEKMQ (reference sequence). With 1 base removed from V and 7 bases from J, the gap between germline ends came to 10 bases.

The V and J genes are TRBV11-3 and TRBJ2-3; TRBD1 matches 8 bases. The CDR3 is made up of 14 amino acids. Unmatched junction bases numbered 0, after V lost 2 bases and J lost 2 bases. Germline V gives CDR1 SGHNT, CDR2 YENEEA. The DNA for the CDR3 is TGTGCCAGCAGCTTACAGGGGGCCACAGATACGCAGTATTTT. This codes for CASSLQGATDTQYF.

The CDR3 DNA follows: TGCGCCAGCAGCCAAGAAACAGGCAACTATGGCTACACCTTC. Encoded protein: CASSQETGNYGYTF. V and J are TRBV4-1 and TRBJ1-2, with D possibly matching TRBD1 (5 bases). CDR3 length: 14 residues. The germline V gene encodes CDR1 MGHRA and CDR2 YSYEKL. V gave up 0 bases and J gave up 2 bases, with 7 bases separating them.

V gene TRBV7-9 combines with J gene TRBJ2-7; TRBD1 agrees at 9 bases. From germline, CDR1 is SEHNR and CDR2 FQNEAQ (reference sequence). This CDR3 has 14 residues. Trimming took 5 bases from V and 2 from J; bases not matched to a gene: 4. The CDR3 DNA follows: TGTGCCAGCAGCCCCCGGACAGGGGCCTACGAGCAGTACTTC. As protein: CASSPRTGAYEQYF.

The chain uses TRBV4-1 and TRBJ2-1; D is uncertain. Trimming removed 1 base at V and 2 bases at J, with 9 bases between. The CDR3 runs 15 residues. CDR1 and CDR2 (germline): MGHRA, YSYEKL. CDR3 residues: CASSQAEPTYNEQFF. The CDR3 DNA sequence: TGCGCCAGCAGCCAAGCGGAGCCGACCTACAATGAGCAGTTCTTC.

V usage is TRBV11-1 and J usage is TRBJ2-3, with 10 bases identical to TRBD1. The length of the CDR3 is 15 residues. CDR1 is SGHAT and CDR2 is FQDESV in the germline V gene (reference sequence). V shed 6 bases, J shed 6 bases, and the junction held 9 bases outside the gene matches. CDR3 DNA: TGTGCCAGCAGTTCCGGGACAGGGGTCCAGGATACGCAGTATTTT. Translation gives CASSSGTGVQDTQYF.

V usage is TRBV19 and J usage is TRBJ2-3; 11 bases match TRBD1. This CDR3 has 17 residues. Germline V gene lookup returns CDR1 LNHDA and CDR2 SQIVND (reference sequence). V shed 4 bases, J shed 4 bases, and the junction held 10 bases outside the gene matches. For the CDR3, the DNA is TGTGCCAGTAGTACCTACTCCGGGACAGGGGGTTCAGATACGCAGTATTTT. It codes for CASSTYSGTGGSDTQYF.

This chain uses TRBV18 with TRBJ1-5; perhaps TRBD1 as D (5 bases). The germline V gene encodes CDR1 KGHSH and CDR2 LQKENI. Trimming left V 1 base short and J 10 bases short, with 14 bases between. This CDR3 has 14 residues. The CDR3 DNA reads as TGTGCCAGCTCACCACAGAAGGGGCCCGCACCCCAGCATTTT. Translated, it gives CASSPQKGPAPQHF. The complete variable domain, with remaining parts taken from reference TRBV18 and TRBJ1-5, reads NAGVMQNPRHLVRRRGQEARLRCSPMKGHSHVYWYRQLPEEGLKFMVYLQKENIIDESGMPKERFSAEFPKEGPSILRIQQVVRGDSAAYFCASSPQKGPAPQHFGDGTRLSIL.